The rows below give T cell receptor beta chains drawn from one sample of a study of regulatory and conventional T cells in RAG deficiency. Sequencing used immunoSEQ multiplex PCR; TCRdb keeps in-frame clones, though not all of them. The sample lists under 45,000 clones; 76% were seen once. Another study also made use of these data, one on regulatory T cells.

The sample taken for sequencing was CD4+ effector T cells sorted from blood. The receptor source for this set is a human donor in good health. The CDR3 runs from the conserved cysteine through the conserved F or W. D genes are given only for firm matches. Clone size appears in some rows only: once, few, many, or a class for an expanded clone.

. TRBJ1-1 TRBV18 TRBD1 CASSPGQMNTEAFF TGTGCCAGCTCACCGGGACAGATGAACACTGAAGCTTTCTTT
. TRBJ2-6 TRBV19 . CASSIADPGANVLTF TGTGCCAGTAGTATAGCAGACCCTGGGGCCAACGTCCTGACTTTC
. TRBJ1-6 TRBV5-1 . CASSWIPGSENSPLHF TGCGCCAGCAGCTGGATACCAGGGTCGGAAAACTCACCCCTCCACTTT
. TRBJ2-5 TRBV4-1 . CASSLSERHRVETQYF TGCGCCAGCAGTCTCAGTGAACGCCACAGGGTAGAGACCCAGTACTTC
. TRBJ1-1 TRBV5-5 . CASSLGHPNTEAFF TGTGCCAGCAGCTTGGGACACCCGAACACTGAAGCTTTCTTT
. TRBJ2-7 TRBV18 TRBD1 CASSVDRGQVYEQYF TGTGCCAGCTCGGTCGACAGGGGGCAAGTCTACGAGCAGTACTTC
. TRBJ1-2 TRBV15 TRBD1 CATSSRGRSDGYTF TGTGCCACCAGCAGCAGGGGGCGAAGTGATGGCTACACCTTC
. TRBJ2-3 TRBV14 . CASRGRGTDTQYF TGTGCCAGCAGAGGGCGGGGCACAGATACGCAGTATTTT
few TRBJ2-7 TRBV10-1 . CASSEEGAGMNEQYF TGCGCCAGCAGTGAGGAGGGGGCGGGGATGAACGAGCAGTACTTC
few TRBJ1-6 TRBV6-1 . CASSVRTEDNSPLHF TGTGCCAGCAGTGTTAGGACAGAAGATAATTCACCCCTCCACTTT
. TRBJ2-3 TRBV30 . CAWSVSLVPDTQYF TGTGCCTGGAGTGTCAGTTTGGTTCCAGATACGCAGTATTTT
once TRBJ2-2 TRBV21-1 . CASSKRLASPTGELFF TGTGCCAGCAGCAAAAGGCTAGCAAGCCCTACCGGGGAGCTGTTTTTT
. TRBJ2-4 TRBV30 . CAWSRATPKNIQYF TGTGCCTGGAGTCGGGCGACCCCCAAAAACATTCAGTACTTC
. TRBJ2-7 TRBV7-2 TRBD2 CASSWWANSGGEHYEQYF TGTGCCAGCAGCTGGTGGGCCAATAGCGGGGGGGAGCACTACGAGCAGTACTTC
. TRBJ2-7 TRBV30 . CAWAQGSRWSSYEQYF TGTGCCTGGGCTCAGGGATCGCGGTGGAGCTCCTACGAGCAGTACTTC
. TRBJ1-6 TRBV10-3 . CAISEVDSSSYNSPLHF TGTGCCATCAGTGAAGTCGATTCGAGCTCCTATAATTCACCCCTCCACTTT
. TRBJ1-2 TRBV30 TRBD1 CAWSVFRGFAYTF TGTGCCTGGAGTGTTTTCAGGGGGTTTGCCTACACCTTC
. TRBJ1-5 TRBV25-1 . CASSEYGSNQPQHF TGTGCCAGCAGTGAATATGGAAGCAATCAGCCCCAGCATTTT
. TRBJ2-7 TRBV15 TRBD1 CATSRDSSSYEQYF TGTGCCACCAGCCGGGACAGTTCGTCCTACGAGCAGTACTTC
. TRBJ1-6 TRBV5-5 . CASSNFQGINNSPLHF TGTGCCAGCAGTAACTTTCAGGGGATAAATAATTCACCCCTCCACTTT
. TRBJ2-1 TRBV5-4 TRBD1 CASRSGQGIEQFF TGTGCCAGCAGGTCGGGACAGGGTATTGAGCAGTTCTTC
. TRBJ1-1 TRBV30 . CAWSVPGSPNTEAFF TGTGCCTGGAGTGTACCCGGCAGCCCGAACACTGAAGCTTTCTTT
. TRBJ2-3 TRBV7-9 TRBD1 CASSLIPGQGSTDTQYF TGTGCCAGCAGCTTAATTCCTGGACAGGGAAGCACAGATACGCAGTATTTT
. TRBJ2-3 TRBV7-2 TRBD2 CASSLGRGGQSTDTQYF TGTGCCAGCAGCTTAGGGCGGGGGGGCCAATCGACAGATACGCAGTATTTT
. TRBJ1-6 TRBV18 . CASSPYGNIINGDYNSPLHF TGTGCCAGCTCACCGTACGGTAATATTATTAACGGTGACTATAATTCACCCCTCCACTTT
. TRBJ2-3 TRBV5-1 . CASSLSGGRTDTQYF TGCGCCAGCAGCTTGTCCGGGGGCAGAACAGATACGCAGTATTTT
. TRBJ2-5 TRBV9 . CASSARGLNLETQYF TGTGCCAGCAGCGCCAGAGGACTTAACTTAGAGACCCAGTACTTC
few TRBJ1-6 TRBV19 . CASSTPSGNSPLHF TGTGCCAGTAGTACCCCTTCTGGGAATTCACCCCTCCACTTT
. TRBJ2-1 TRBV9 . CASSPRESEGGPYNEQFF TGTGCCAGCAGCCCGCGGGAGTCTGAGGGGGGGCCTTACAATGAGCAGTTCTTC
once TRBJ1-2 TRBV5-6 . CASTPPGRGQDGYTF TGTGCCAGCACCCCCCCGGGGAGGGGCCAGGATGGCTACACCTTC
once TRBJ2-6 TRBV27 . CASSREGGTFGANVLTF TGTGCCAGCTCCCGAGAGGGAGGTACGTTCGGGGCCAACGTCCTGACTTTC
. TRBJ1-4 TRBV5-8 . CASSLDPDPTNEKLFF TGTGCCAGCAGCTTGGATCCGGACCCAACTAATGAAAAACTGTTTTTT